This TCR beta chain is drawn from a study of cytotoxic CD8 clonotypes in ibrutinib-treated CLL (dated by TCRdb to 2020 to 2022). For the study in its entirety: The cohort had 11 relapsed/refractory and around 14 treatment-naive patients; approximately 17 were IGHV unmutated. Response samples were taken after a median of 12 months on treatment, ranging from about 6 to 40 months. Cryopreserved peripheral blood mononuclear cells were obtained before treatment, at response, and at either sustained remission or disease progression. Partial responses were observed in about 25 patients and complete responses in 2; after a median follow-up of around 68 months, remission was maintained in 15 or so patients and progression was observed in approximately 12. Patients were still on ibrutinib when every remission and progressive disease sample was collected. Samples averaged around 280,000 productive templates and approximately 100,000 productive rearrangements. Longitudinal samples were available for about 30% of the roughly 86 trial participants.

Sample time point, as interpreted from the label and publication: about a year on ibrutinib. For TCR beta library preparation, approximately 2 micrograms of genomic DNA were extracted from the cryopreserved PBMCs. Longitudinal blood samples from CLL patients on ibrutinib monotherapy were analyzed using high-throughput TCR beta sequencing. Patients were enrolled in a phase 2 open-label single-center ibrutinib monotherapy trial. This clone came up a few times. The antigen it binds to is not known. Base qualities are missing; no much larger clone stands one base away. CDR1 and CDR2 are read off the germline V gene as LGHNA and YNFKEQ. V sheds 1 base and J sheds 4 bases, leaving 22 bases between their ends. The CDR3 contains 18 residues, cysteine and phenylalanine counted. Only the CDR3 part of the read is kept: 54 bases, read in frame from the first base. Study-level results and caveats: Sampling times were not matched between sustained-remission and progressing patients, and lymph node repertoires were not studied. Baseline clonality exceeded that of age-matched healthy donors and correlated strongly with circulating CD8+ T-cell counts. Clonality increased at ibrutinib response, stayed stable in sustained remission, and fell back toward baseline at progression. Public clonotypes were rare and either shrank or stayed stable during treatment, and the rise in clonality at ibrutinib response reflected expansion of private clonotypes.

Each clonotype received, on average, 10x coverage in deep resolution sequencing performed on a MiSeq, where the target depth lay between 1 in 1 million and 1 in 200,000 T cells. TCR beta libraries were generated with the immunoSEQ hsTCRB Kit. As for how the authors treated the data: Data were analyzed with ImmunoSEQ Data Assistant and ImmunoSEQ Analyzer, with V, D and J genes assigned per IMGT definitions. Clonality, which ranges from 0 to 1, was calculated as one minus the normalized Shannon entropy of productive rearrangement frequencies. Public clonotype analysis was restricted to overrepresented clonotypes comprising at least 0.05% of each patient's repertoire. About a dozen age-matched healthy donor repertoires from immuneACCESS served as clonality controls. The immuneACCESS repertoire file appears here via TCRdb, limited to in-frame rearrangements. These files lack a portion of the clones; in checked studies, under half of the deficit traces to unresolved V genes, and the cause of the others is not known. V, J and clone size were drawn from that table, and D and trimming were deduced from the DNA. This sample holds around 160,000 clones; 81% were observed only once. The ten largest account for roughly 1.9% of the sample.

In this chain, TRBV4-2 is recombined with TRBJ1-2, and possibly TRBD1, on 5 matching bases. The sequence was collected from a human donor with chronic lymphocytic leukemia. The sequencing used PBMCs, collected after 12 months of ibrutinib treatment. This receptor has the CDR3 CASSQGLSGARRAYGYTF. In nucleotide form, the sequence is TGTGCCAGCAGCCAAGGGCTAAGCGGGGCCAGGCGGGCCTATGGCTACACCTTC.